This T cell receptor (beta chain) is drawn from a study of cytomegalovirus exposure and HLA in healthy donors. Germline V lookup: CDR1 SGHRS, CDR2 YFSETQ. Trimming cost V 4 bases and J 4 bases, with 14 bases left between them. CDR3 length: 14 residues. It was with 60 Vbeta and 13 Jbeta primers that the PCR ran. TCRdb keeps only in-frame clones here, not all; method: immunoSEQ multiplex PCR. The sample comprises 150,000 to 200,000 clones, approximately 85% of which are singletons, and 9.3% rests with the top ten. The TCR originated in a man younger than 35 in good health and CMV-seropositive. The sequenced material came from PBMCs. V is TRBV5-1 and J is TRBJ1-2; possible D gene TRBD1, 6 bases. The CDR3 loop reads CASSGGGEGYGYTF. DNA of the CDR3: TGCGCCAGCAGCGGAGGGGGGGAAGGCTATGGCTACACCTTC.